Following are 10 T cell receptor beta chains from one sample sequenced in a study of blood T cell repertoires in COVID-19. Libraries were prepared by immunoSEQ multiplex PCR; TCRdb keeps only in-frame clonotypes and omits some of them. The repertoire consists of a few hundred thousand clones, with roughly four fifths occurring once and the leading ten covering about 5%. Sequenced sample: PBMCs or T cells enriched from blood (not recorded which). These receptors were obtained from a woman aged 45-65 years who had recovered from COVID-19.

V gene TRBV19 combines with J gene TRBJ1-2; 9 positions match TRBD1. The CDR3 loop spans 15 amino acids. Germline V gene sequence: CDR1 LNHDA, CDR2 SQIVND (reference sequence). Trimming at V came to 6 bases and at J to 7 bases, leaving 12 bases not matched to a gene. For the CDR3, the DNA is TGTGCCAGTAGGGAGACAGGGGGTGGAATTGGTGGCTACACCTTC. Protein: CASRETGGGIGGYTF.

The J gene is TRBJ2-7, the V gene TRBV6-5; D is undetermined. This CDR3 comprises 16 residues. Germline V lookup: CDR1 MNHEY, CDR2 SVGAGI. Between the trimmed V and J ends, which lost 0 bases and 3 bases, there was a span of 15 bases. CDR3 sequence reads: CASSYSLTVSRYEQYF. CDR3 nucleotide sequence: TGTGCCAGCAGTTACTCCTTGACTGTAAGCCGCTACGAGCAGTACTTC.

The genes are TRBV2 and TRBJ1-6, with D hard to call. CDR3 length: 15 residues. Germline V gene lookup returns CDR1 SNHLY and CDR2 FYNNEI. Trimming shortened V by 6 bases and J by 1 base, and 10 bases separated the two germline ends. The CDR3: CASRPEGSYNSPLHF. Here the CDR3 DNA reads TGTGCCAGCAGGCCCGAGGGTTCCTATAATTCACCCCTCCACTTT.

This rearrangement joins TRBV2 to TRBJ1-1; D not resolved. CDR3 length equals 11 residues. Germline assignment: CDR1 SNHLY and CDR2 FYNNEI. V shed 5 bases and J shed 11 bases, with 12 bases lying between them. CDR3 sequence reads: CASSLWADAFF. The CDR3 nucleotides are TGTGCCAGCAGTCTGTGGGCAGATGCTTTCTTT.

The chain recombines TRBV7-2 with TRBJ1-6, with 7 positions matching TRBD1. Losses at the gene ends were 1 base for V and 8 bases for J; bases not matched to a gene: 5. The germline CDR1 and CDR2 sequences are SGHTA and FQGNSA. The CDR3 covers 15 residues. CDR3 in amino acids: CASSLVGQVDSPLHF. The CDR3 coding sequence is TGTGCCAGCAGCTTAGTTGGACAGGTTGATTCACCCCTCCACTTT. Filled out from reference TRBV7-2 and TRBJ1-6, the complete variable domain reads GAGVSQSPSNKVTEKGKDVELRCDPISGHTALYWYRQSLGQGLEFLIYFQGNSAPDKSGLPSDRFSAERTGGSVSTLTIQRTQQEDSAVYLCASSLVGQVDSPLHFGNGTRLTVT.

The chain employs TRBV5-5 and TRBJ1-2; D is unresolved. Germline lookup yields CDR1 SGHKS and CDR2 YYEKEE (reference sequence). The CDR3 spans 12 residues. V lost 5 bases and J 5 bases, leaving 10 bases between the germline ends. Here the CDR3 reads CASSTVTYGYTF. CDR3 sequence (DNA): TGTGCCAGCAGTACAGTTACATATGGCTACACCTTC.

The chain combines TRBV28 with TRBJ1-4; TRBD1 is a possible D gene (5 bases). Germline CDR1 is MDHEN and CDR2 is SYDVKM. Trimming left V 3 bases short and J 7 bases short, with 18 bases between. The CDR3 is 16 residues long. Written as DNA, the CDR3 is TGTGCCAGCAGTTTGGGCCAGGGCCGATTGGGTGAAAAACTGTTTTTT. As protein: CASSLGQGRLGEKLFF.

The V gene is TRBV4-1, the J gene TRBJ2-4, with 7 bases lining up with TRBD1. The germline V gene encodes CDR1 MGHRA and CDR2 YSYEKL. The V and J ends lost 5 bases and 0 bases, in that order; junction bases with no gene match: 13. This CDR3 contains 18 residues. The CDR3 DNA reads as TGCGCCAGCAGCTATCACCAAGGGGGCACCCTAGCCAAAAACATTCAGTACTTC. Translated: CASSYHQGGTLAKNIQYF.

This clone has only one observation. This chain joins TRBV19 and TRBJ2-1; 8 positions match TRBD2. The CDR3 covers 16 residues. The germline CDR1 and CDR2 sequences are LNHDA and SQIVND (reference sequence). J lost 4 bases, V lost 2 bases, and 7 bases had no gene match. The CDR3 loop is CASSIPRGGGYNEQFF. CDR3 DNA sequence: TGTGCCAGTAGTATACCACGTGGCGGGGGGTACAATGAGCAGTTCTTC.

CDR3 bases: TGTGCCAGCAGTCTGGGACTAGCGGGAGGTGAGCAGTTCTTC. Protein product: CASSLGLAGGEQFF. The genes are TRBV2 and TRBJ2-1; 15 positions match TRBD2. J was trimmed by 9 bases and V by 5 bases; bases with no gene match: 2. This CDR3 is built from 14 residues. Germline CDR1 is SNHLY and CDR2 is FYNNEI.